The rows below give T cell receptor beta chains drawn from one sample of a study of shared clonotypes between healthy human individuals. Sequencing was performed with immunoSEQ multiplex PCR; in TCRdb, only in-frame clones are kept and a portion is missing. The data show approximately 2.5 million clones, approximately 93% seen once. The sample taken for sequencing was naive CD4+ T cells from PBMCs. The origin of the receptors is a young man in good health. Some clones in this sample may be carry-over from other donors' samples. The CDR3 runs from the conserved cysteine through the conserved F or W. A D gene is named only where the DNA matches it firmly. Clone sizes are given selectively: once, few, many, or a class where the clone is expanded.

j_call,v_call,clone_size,d_call,cdr3_nt,cdr3_aa
TRBJ2-2,TRBV18,.,.,TGTGCCAGCTCACACAACTGGCAGACGAACACCGGGGAGCTGTTTTTT,CASSHNWQTNTGELFF
TRBJ2-1,TRBV5-4,.,.,TGTGCCAGCAGACTAGGATCCCTCAATGAGCAGTTCTTC,CASRLGSLNEQFF
TRBJ1-1,TRBV19,few,.,TGTGCCAGTAGAGATTGGACAGTCATGAACACTGAAGCTTTCTTT,CASRDWTVMNTEAFF
TRBJ1-3,TRBV5-6,.,TRBD1,TGTGCCAGCAGCTTAAGAGGGGGCGCGCGGGGAAACACCATATATTTT,CASSLRGGARGNTIYF
TRBJ2-5,TRBV30,.,.,TGTGCCTGGACCGGGCCCTCGGGGGAGACCCAGTACTTC,CAWTGPSGETQYF
TRBJ2-1,TRBV28,.,.,TGTGCCAGCAGTTTGGGGGGCGGCGGGAGCGGCTACTACAATGAGCAGTTCTTC,CASSLGGGGSGYYNEQFF
TRBJ2-7,TRBV27,.,.,TGTGCCAGCAGTCCCCGGCGATCCTACGAGCAGTACTTC,CASSPRRSYEQYF
TRBJ2-5,TRBV18,.,.,TGTGCCAGCTCACCCCCGATTAGCGGCCAAGAGACCCAGTACTTC,CASSPPISGQETQYF
TRBJ2-1,TRBV7-2,.,.,TGTGCCAGCAGCCTTGGACTACCCGGCGGGGAGCAGTTCTTC,CASSLGLPGGEQFF
TRBJ1-6,TRBV30,.,.,TGTGCCTGGAGTTTCCCCTACGGAGCCCTTAATTCACCCCTCCACTTT,CAWSFPYGALNSPLHF
TRBJ2-7,TRBV4-1,.,TRBD2,TGCGCCAGCAGCCAATTACTAGCGGGAGCCTACGAGCAGTACTTC,CASSQLLAGAYEQYF
TRBJ2-5,TRBV5-1,.,.,TGCGCCAGCAGCTCTCGTGTGGAAGAGACCCAGTACTTC,CASSSRVEETQYF
TRBJ1-1,TRBV5-1,once,.,TGCGCCAGCAGCCAGGGGACTAGTACTGAAGCTTTCTTT,CASSQGTSTEAFF
TRBJ1-1,TRBV19,.,.,TGTGCCAGTAGTATAGTGAGGTCTGGCAATGGGAACACTGAAGCTTTCTTT,CASSIVRSGNGNTEAFF
TRBJ2-7,TRBV5-1,.,TRBD1,TGCGCCAGCAGCTTTCTCGGACAGGGACCCTACGAGCAGTACTTC,CASSFLGQGPYEQYF
TRBJ2-2,TRBV4-3,.,TRBD1,TGCGCCAGCAGCCACGGCCCAGGACAGGGGACCGGGGAGCTGTTTTTT,CASSHGPGQGTGELFF
TRBJ2-1,TRBV28,.,TRBD2,TGTGCCAGCAGTTTGGCTAGCGGGGCCGGCTACTACAATGAGCAGTTCTTC,CASSLASGAGYYNEQFF
TRBJ2-7,TRBV27,.,.,TGTGCCAGCAGTCCCCGGACTGGGAGCTCCTACGAGCAGTACTTC,CASSPRTGSSYEQYF